One and the same sample provided the 13 T cell receptor beta chains below, sequenced in a study of blood T cell repertoires in COVID-19. Only in-frame clones appear in the TCRdb table, and some are missing; sequencing was by immunoSEQ multiplex PCR. The sample consists of about 390,000 clones, around 87% of them appearing once. The specimen was peripheral blood. Receptor source: an older woman with COVID-19, enrolled during active disease.

The genes are TRBV2 and TRBJ1-5; maybe TRBD1 (5 bases). The CDR3 loop spans 15 amino acids. Trimming cost V 6 bases and J 6 bases, with 18 bases left between them. Germline CDR1 reads SNHLY; CDR2 reads FYNNEI. The CDR3 reads CASRQEQVFFQPQHF. Written as DNA, the CDR3 is TGTGCCAGCAGGCAGGAACAGGTCTTTTTTCAGCCCCAGCATTTT.

This clone was seen once. The CDR3 loop is CASLENLSGNTIYF. The CDR3, as DNA: TGTGCCAGCTTGGAGAATCTCTCTGGAAACACCATATATTTT. This rearrangement joins TRBV7-9 to TRBJ1-3, with D unresolved. The germline V and J ends were trimmed by 8 bases and 0 bases, with 11 bases remaining between them. This CDR3 region has 14 residues. The germline gives CDR1 SEHNR, CDR2 FQNEAQ (reference sequence). The variable domain in full, completed from reference TRBV7-9 and TRBJ1-3, reads DTGVSQNPRHKITKRGQNVTFRCDPISEHNRLYWYRQTLGQGPEFLTYFQNEAQLEKSRLLSDRFSAERPKGSFSTLEIQRTEQGDSAMYLCASLENLSGNTIYFGEGSWLTVV.

This chain uses TRBV11-2 with TRBJ1-1; 9 bases match TRBD1. This CDR3 spans 14 amino acids. The germline V gene encodes CDR1 SGHAT and CDR2 FQNNGV. Trimming removed 5 bases from V and 12 bases from J; junction bases left unmatched: 13. CDR3 protein: CASSVSTGGAYTFF. For the CDR3, the DNA is TGTGCCAGCAGCGTTAGTACAGGGGGCGCGTATACTTTCTTT.

CDR3 DNA: TGTGCTAGTGCTAAAGGGGGCGCGAACACTGAAGCTTTCTTT. Residues: CASAKGGANTEAFF. The chain combines TRBV12-5 with TRBJ1-1; 7 positions match TRBD1. The trim removed 7 bases at V and 1 base at J, leaving 6 bases unmatched. The germline V gene has CDR1 LGHNT and CDR2 FRNRAP. The CDR3 contains 14 residues.

This chain links TRBV6-6 with TRBJ2-7; 8 bases line up with TRBD1. CDR1 and CDR2 from the germline V gene are MNHNY and SVGAGI (reference sequence). J was trimmed by 3 bases and V by 2 bases; bases with no gene match: 6. The CDR3 totals 15 residues. The CDR3 nucleotides read TGTGCCAGCAGTTACGGACAGGGAGGAGGCTACGAGCAGTACTTC. Amino acids: CASSYGQGGGYEQYF.

The chain recombines TRBV6-6 with TRBJ2-7, with 11 bases aligning to TRBD1. Germline assignment: CDR1 MNHNY and CDR2 SVGAGI (reference sequence). The CDR3 runs 15 residues. The trim removed 6 bases at V and 3 bases at J, leaving 7 bases unmatched. The CDR3 spells CASSPGQGANYEQYF. The DNA for the CDR3 is TGTGCCAGCAGCCCCGGACAGGGGGCCAACTACGAGCAGTACTTC.

V gene TRBV5-1 combines with J gene TRBJ1-2; D ambiguous. V was pared by 3 bases and J by 0 bases, with 9 bases between. The CDR3 extends over 14 amino acids. Germline V gene data show CDR1 as SGHRS and CDR2 as YFSETQ. The DNA for the CDR3 is TGCGCCAGCAGCTCTGGGGAGGCTAACTATGGCTACACCTTC. Translating gives CASSSGEANYGYTF. The full variable domain, with the rest looked up from reference TRBV5-1 and TRBJ1-2, is KAGVTQTPRYLIKTRGQQVTLSCSPISGHRSVSWYQQTPGQGLQFLFEYFSETQRNKGNFPGRFSGRQFSNSRSEMNVSTLELGDSALYLCASSSGEANYGYTFGSGTRLTVV.

CDR3 loop: CASSLYQSATNEKLFF. In nucleotides, the CDR3 is TGTGCCAGCAGCCTATATCAGAGCGCAACTAATGAAAAACTGTTTTTT. This sequence joins TRBV14 and TRBJ1-4; D gene ambiguous. The V end lost 4 bases, the J end lost 0 bases, and 12 bases lay between the germline ends. Germline V CDR1 and CDR2: SGHDN, FVKESK. The CDR3 is 16 amino acids.

The gene calls are TRBV28 and TRBJ2-2; tentatively, D is TRBD2 (6 bases). Germline V gives CDR1 MDHEN, CDR2 SYDVKM. The CDR3 is 18 amino acids. V was cut by 5 bases and J by 2 bases, with 21 bases left in between. In nucleotides, the CDR3 is TGTGCCAGCAGTCCACACGTCGGGACGGGGACTAACACCGGGGAGCTGTTTTTT. Translation gives CASSPHVGTGTNTGELFF.

The chain links TRBV4-2 to TRBJ1-5; D is perhaps TRBD1 (6 bases). V gave up 0 bases and J gave up 5 bases, with 11 bases separating them. The CDR3 has 15 residues. The germline V gene encodes CDR1 LGHNA and CDR2 YNFKEQ. The CDR3 loop reads CASSQEGAEDQPQHF. The CDR3 DNA sequence: TGTGCCAGCAGCCAAGAGGGGGCTGAGGATCAGCCCCAGCATTTT.

The V call is TRBV18, the J call TRBJ1-3, with D perhaps matching TRBD1 (5 bases). The ends were cut back, 2 bases at V and 0 bases at J, with 8 bases in the middle. The CDR3 sequence is 15 residues long. Germline CDR1 reads KGHSH; CDR2 reads LQKENI. The CDR3 protein is CASSPETASGNTIYF. The DNA for the CDR3 is TGTGCCAGCTCACCAGAGACAGCCTCTGGAAACACCATATATTTT.

The gene calls are TRBV12-3 or TRBV12-4 and TRBJ1-4, with D hard to call. The CDR3 runs 12 residues. Trimming stripped 6 bases from V and 1 base from J, with 3 bases between. CDR3 protein: CASRRTNEKLFF. In nucleotides, the CDR3 is TGTGCCAGCAGGAGAACTAATGAAAAACTGTTTTTT.

The genes are TRBV30 and TRBJ1-4; TRBD1 agrees at 7 bases. Germline trimming cut 3 bases from V and 5 bases from J; bases unmatched to any gene: 6. CDR1 is GTSNPN and CDR2 is SVGIG in the germline V gene (reference sequence). This CDR3 spans 14 amino acids. The CDR3 protein is CAWSRQGLNEKLFF. For the CDR3, the DNA is TGTGCCTGGAGCCGACAGGGCTTGAATGAAAAACTGTTTTTT.